The clone carrying this T cell receptor beta chain showed up many times. Its antigen is still unknown. The CDR3 runs to 16 residues. V trimming: 5 bases; J trimming: 4 bases; junction bases outside the gene matches: 4. The entry originates in a study of T-cell reconstitution after alpha-beta-depleted transplantation in children. Preparation of the TCRbeta library involved a method that used unique molecular identifiers. TCRdb recomputed calls from the PCR reads with MiXCR, one row per CDR3 protein. Seen here are about 300,000 distinct CDR3 sequences, over 7.5% observed once, and the top ten hold about 9.1%. Whole-study results and caveats: Reportedly, only several hundred clones from non-depleted graft cells drove alpha-beta T-cell counts at about two months. Once a year had passed after transplant, T-cell counts and diversity came mostly from newly produced T cells. Diversity of TCRbeta at day 60 was high in some patients, arising from surviving recipient T cells and thymic progenitors.

The sample consisted of peripheral blood, taken 360 days after TCRalphabeta/CD19-depleted stem cell transplant. The V gene is TRBV12-3 or TRBV12-4, the J gene TRBJ2-5; 16 bases are shared with TRBD2. The sequence derives from a female patient aged 2-9 years who had a stem cell transplant for Fanconi anemia, so the T cells may come from the graft donor. CDR3 region: CASSPGLAGGLETQYF. CDR3 nucleotides: TGTGCCAGCAGTCCGGGACTAGCGGGGGGGCTAGAGACCCAGTACTTC.